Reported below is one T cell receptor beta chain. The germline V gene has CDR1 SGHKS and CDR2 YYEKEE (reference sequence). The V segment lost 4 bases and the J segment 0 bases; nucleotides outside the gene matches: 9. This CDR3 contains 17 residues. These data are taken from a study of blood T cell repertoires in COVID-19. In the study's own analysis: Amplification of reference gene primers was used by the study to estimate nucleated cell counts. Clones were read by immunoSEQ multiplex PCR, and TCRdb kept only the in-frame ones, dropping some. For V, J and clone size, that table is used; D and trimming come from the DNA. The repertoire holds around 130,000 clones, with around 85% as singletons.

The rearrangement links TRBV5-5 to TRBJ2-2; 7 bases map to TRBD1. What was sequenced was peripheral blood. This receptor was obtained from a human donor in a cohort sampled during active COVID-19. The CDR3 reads CASSQRDSNSNTGELFF. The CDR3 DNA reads TGTGCCAGCAGCCAACGGGACAGCAATTCGAACACCGGGGAGCTGTTTTTT.